This entry concerns a single T cell receptor (beta chain). Its antigen is unknown. From germline, CDR1 is SGHRS and CDR2 YFSETQ. V lost 1 base and J lost 1, with 15 bases in between. This CDR3 contains 18 residues. With 60 Vbeta and 13 Jbeta primers, the PCR was carried out. Repertoires were generated with immunoSEQ multiplex PCR, while TCRdb's copy carries only in-frame clones and drops some. The sample carries roughly 160,000 clones, around 80% recorded once. The source of the sample is a study of cytomegalovirus exposure and HLA in healthy donors. Study-level findings and limits: TCR beta chain V- and J-gene trimming was linked, in a later analysis, to a missense variant in DCLRE1C.

This rearrangement joins TRBV5-1 to TRBJ2-6, with D possibly matching TRBD1 (6 bases). This sequence was found in a man aged 40-55 years in good health and CMV-seronegative. The sequenced material came from PBMCs. CDR3 sequence (DNA): TGCGCCAGCAGCTTGATCCCAGGGGAGAAGTCTGGGGCCAACGTCCTGACTTTC. Translation: CASSLIPGEKSGANVLTF.